The TCR beta chain under discussion was sequenced for a study of control samples from healthy donors and cancer patients. The germline V gene encodes CDR1 MNHEY and CDR2 SVGAGI. This CDR3 region has 15 residues. Trimming at V came to 6 bases and at J to 0 bases, leaving 7 bases not matched to a gene. Produced via immunoSEQ multiplex PCR; TCRdb's table is partial and in-frame only. The table includes some 71,000 clones, over 85% detected once. The source material was PBMCs. The V call is TRBV6-5, the J call TRBJ1-2; 7 positions match TRBD1. This TCR was recovered from a man between 60 and 70 years old with lung cancer. As DNA, the CDR3 is TGTGCCAGCAGGCCCTGGGACAGTTCTAACTATGGCTACACCTTC. Protein product: CASRPWDSSNYGYTF.